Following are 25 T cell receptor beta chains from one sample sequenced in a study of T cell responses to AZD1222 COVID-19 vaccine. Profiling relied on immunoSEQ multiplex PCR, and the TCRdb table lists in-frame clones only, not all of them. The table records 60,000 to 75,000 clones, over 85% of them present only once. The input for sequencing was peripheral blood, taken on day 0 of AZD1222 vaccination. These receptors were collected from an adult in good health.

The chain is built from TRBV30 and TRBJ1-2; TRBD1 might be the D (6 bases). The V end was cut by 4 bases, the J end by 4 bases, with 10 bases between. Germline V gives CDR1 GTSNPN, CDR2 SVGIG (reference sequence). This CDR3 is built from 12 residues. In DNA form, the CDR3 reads TGTGCCTGGATAGTAGGGGGCTATGGCTACACCTTC. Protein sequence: CAWIVGGYGYTF.

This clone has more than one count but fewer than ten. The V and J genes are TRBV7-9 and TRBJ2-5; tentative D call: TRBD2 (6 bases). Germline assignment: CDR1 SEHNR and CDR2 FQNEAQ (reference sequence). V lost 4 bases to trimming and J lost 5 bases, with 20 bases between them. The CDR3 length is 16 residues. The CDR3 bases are TGTGCCAGCAGCTCCCCTCGGGGGACGCCGAGGGAGACCCAGTACTTC. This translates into CASSSPRGTPRETQYF. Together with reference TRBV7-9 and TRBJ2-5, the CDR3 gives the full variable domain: DTGVSQNPRHKITKRGQNVTFRCDPISEHNRLYWYRQTLGQGPEFLTYFQNEAQLEKSRLLSDRFSAERPKGSFSTLEIQRTEQGDSAMYLCASSSPRGTPRETQYFGPGTRLLVL.

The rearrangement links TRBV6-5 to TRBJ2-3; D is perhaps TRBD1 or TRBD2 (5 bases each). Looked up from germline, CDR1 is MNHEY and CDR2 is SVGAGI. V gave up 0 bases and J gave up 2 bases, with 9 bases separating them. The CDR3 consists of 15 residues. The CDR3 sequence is CASSYSGENTDTQYF. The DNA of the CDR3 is TGTGCCAGCAGTTACTCGGGGGAAAACACAGATACGCAGTATTTT.

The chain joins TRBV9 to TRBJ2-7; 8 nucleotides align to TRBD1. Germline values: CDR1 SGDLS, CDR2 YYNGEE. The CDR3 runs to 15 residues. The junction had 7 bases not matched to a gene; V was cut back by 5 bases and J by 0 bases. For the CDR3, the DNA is TGTGCCAGCAGTCGAACAGGGGGGAGCTCCTACGAGCAGTACTTC. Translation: CASSRTGGSSYEQYF.

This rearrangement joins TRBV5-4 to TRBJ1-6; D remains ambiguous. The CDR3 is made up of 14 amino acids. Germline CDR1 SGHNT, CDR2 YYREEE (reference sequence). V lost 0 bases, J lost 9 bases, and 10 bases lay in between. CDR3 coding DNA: TGTGCCAGCAGCTTGGATAGGGTGAGTTCACCCCTCCACTTT. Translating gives CASSLDRVSSPLHF. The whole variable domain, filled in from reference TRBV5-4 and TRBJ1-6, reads ETGVTQSPTHLIKTRGQQVTLRCSSQSGHNTVSWYQQALGQGPQFIFQYYREEENGRGNFPPRFSGLQFPNYSSELNVNALELDDSALYLCASSLDRVSSPLHFGNGTRLTVT.

As DNA, the CDR3 is TGTGCCAGCAGTGAAAGGGAAATAGATGGCTACACCTTC. This translates into CASSEREIDGYTF. The genes are TRBV6-1 and TRBJ1-2; unclear D gene. The V end lost 2 bases, the J end lost 6 bases, and 10 bases lay between the germline ends. This CDR3 has 13 residues. CDR1 MNHNS and CDR2 SASEGT come from the germline V gene.

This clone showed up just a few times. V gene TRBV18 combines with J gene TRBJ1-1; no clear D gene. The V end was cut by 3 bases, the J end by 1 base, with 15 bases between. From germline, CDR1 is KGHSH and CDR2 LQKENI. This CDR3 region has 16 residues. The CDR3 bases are TGTGCCAGCTCACCCCCGAACACGCCCAGGAACACTGAAGCTTTCTTT. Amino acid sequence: CASSPPNTPRNTEAFF.

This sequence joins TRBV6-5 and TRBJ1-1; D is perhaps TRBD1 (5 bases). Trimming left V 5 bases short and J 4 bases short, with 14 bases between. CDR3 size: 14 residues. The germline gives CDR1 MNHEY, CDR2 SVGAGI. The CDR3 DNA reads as TGTGCCAGCAGTAGGCGAGGGGTTCGCACTGAAGCTTTCTTT. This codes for CASSRRGVRTEAFF.

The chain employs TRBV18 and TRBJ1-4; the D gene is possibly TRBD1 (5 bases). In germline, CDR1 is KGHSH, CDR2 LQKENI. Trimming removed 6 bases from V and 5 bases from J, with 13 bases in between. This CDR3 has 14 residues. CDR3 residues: CASSPSGLNEKLFF. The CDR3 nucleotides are TGTGCCAGCTCGCCGTCAGGGTTGAATGAAAAACTGTTTTTT.

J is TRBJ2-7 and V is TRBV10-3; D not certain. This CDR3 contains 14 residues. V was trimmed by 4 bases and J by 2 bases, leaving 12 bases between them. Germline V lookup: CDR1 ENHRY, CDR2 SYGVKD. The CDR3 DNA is TGTGCCATCAGTGCAAGGGTCGGAGCCTACGAGCAGTACTTC. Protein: CAISARVGAYEQYF.

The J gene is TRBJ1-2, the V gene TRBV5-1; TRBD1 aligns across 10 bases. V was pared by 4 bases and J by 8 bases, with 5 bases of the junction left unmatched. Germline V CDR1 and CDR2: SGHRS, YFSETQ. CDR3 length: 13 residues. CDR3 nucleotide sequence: TGCGCCAGCAGCCAAGGACAGGGGGGCGGCTACACCTTC. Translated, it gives CASSQGQGGGYTF.

CDR3 amino acids: CASSRDRDKGNTIYF. As DNA, the CDR3 is TGTGCCAGCAGTAGGGATCGGGACAAAGGAAACACCATATATTTT. This chain uses TRBV6-5 with TRBJ1-3; D is possibly TRBD1 (6 bases). V lost 5 bases and J 4 bases, leaving 15 bases between the germline ends. This CDR3 spans 15 amino acids. Germline V gene lookup returns CDR1 MNHEY and CDR2 SVGAGI.

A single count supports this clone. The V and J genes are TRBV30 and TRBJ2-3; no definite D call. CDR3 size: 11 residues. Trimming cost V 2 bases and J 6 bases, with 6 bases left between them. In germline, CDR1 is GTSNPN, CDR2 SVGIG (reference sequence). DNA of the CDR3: TGTGCCTGGAGTACCGCCGATACGCAGTATTTT. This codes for CAWSTADTQYF. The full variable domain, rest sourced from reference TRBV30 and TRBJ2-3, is SQTIHQWPATLVQPVGSPLSLECTVEGTSNPNLYWYRQAAGRGLQLLFYSVGIGQISSEVPQNLSASRPQDRQFILSSKKLLLSDSGFYLCAWSTADTQYFGPGTRLTVL.

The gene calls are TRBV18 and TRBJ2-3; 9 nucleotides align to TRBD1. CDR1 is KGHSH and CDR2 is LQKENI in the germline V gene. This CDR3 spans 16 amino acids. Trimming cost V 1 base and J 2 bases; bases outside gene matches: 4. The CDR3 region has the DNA TGTGCCAGCTCACCACTCGGGACAGGGTACACAGATACGCAGTATTTT. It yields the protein CASSPLGTGYTDTQYF.

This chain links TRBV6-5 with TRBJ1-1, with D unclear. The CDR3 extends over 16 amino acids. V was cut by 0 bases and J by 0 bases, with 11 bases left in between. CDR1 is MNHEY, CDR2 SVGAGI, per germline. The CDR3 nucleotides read TGTGCCAGCAGTTACTCGGGCAGGTCAGTGAACACTGAAGCTTTCTTT. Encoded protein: CASSYSGRSVNTEAFF.

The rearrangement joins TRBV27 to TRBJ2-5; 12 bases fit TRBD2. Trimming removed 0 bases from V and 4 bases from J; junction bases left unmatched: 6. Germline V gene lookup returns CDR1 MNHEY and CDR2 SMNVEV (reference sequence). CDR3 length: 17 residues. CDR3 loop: CASSLSGLAGGRETQYF. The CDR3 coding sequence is TGTGCCAGCAGTTTATCGGGGCTAGCGGGGGGGAGAGAGACCCAGTACTTC.

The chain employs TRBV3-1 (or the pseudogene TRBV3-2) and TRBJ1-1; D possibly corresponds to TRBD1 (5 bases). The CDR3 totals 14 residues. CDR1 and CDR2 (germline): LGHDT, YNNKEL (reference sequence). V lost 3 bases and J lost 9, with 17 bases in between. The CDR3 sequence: CASSQRDARAQAFF. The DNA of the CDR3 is TGTGCCAGCAGCCAGAGGGACGCTCGAGCTCAAGCTTTCTTT.

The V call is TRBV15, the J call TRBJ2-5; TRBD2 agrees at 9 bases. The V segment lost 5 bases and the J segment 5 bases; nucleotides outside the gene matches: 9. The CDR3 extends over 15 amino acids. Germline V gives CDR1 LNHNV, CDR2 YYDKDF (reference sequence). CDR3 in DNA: TGTGCCACCAGCGTCCAACTAGCGGGCGGGGAGACCCAGTACTTC. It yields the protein CATSVQLAGGETQYF.

The CDR3: CASSLRGIQPQHF. The CDR3 DNA is TGTGCCAGCAGTTTACGGGGGATTCAGCCCCAGCATTTT. This chain uses TRBV12-3 or TRBV12-4 with TRBJ1-5; tentative D call: TRBD1 (5 bases). CDR3 length equals 13 residues. V dropped 2 bases and J dropped 6 bases, with 8 bases sitting between them.

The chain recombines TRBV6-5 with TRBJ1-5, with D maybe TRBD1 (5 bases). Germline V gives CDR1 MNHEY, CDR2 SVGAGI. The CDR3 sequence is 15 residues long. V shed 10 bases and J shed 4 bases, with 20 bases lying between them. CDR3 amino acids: CATYHRYWSNQPQHF. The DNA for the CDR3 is TGTGCCACCTATCACAGGTATTGGTCGAATCAGCCCCAGCATTTT.

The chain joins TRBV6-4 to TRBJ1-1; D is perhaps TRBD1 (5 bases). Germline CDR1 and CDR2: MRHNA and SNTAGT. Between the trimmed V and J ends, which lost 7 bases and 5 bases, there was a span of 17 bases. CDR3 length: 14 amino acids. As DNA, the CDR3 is TGTGCCAGCAAGATCCAAGAGGGGACTACTGAAGCTTTCTTT. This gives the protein CASKIQEGTTEAFF.

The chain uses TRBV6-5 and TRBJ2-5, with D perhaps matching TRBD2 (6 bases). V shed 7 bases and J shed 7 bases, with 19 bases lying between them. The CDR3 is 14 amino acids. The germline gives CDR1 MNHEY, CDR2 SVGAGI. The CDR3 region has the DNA TGTGCCAGCATCTCGCGGGGCTACCGCGGGACCCAGTACTTC. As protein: CASISRGYRGTQYF.

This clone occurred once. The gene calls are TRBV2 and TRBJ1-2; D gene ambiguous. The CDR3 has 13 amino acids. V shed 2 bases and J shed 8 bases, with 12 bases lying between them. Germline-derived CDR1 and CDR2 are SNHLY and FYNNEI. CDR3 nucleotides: TGTGCCAGCAGTGAACACCCTCAGGTGGGCTACACCTTC. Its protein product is CASSEHPQVGYTF.

The CDR3 sequence is CASSSRTEAFF. As DNA, the CDR3 is TGTGCCAGCAGTTCGAGGACTGAAGCTTTCTTT. The J gene is TRBJ1-1, the V gene TRBV6-6; D unresolved. Trimming took 4 bases from V and 5 from J, leaving 5 bases between them. Germline CDR1 MNHNY, CDR2 SVGAGI (reference sequence). CDR3 length: 11 residues.

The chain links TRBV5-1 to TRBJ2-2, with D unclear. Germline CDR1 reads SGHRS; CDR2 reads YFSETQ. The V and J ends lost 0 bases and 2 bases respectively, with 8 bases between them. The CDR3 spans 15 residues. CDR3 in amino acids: CASSLAGLNTGELFF. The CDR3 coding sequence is TGCGCCAGCAGCTTGGCGGGTCTCAACACCGGGGAGCTGTTTTTT.